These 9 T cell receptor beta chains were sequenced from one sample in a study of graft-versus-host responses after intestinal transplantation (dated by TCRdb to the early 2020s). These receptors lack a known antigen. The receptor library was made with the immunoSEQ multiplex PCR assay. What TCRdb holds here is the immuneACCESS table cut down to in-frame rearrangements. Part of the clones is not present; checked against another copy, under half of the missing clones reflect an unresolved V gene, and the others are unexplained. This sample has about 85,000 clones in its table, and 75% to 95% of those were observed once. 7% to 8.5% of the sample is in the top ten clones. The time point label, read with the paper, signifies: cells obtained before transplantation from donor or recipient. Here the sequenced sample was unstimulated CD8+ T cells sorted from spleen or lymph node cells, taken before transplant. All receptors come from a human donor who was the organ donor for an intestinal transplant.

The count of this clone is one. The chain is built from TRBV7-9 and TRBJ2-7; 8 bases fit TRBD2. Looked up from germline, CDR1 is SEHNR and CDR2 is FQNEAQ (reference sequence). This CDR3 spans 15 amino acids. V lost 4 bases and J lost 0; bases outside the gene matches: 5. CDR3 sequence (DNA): TGTGCCAGCAGCTCTAGCGGGTCCAGCTCCTACGAGCAGTACTTC. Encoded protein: CASSSSGSSSYEQYF.

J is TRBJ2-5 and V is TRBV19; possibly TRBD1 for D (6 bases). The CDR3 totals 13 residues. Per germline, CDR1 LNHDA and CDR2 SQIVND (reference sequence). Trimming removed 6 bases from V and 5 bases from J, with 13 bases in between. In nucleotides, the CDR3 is TGTGCCAGTAGGGCAGGGGTATGGGAGACCCAGTACTTC. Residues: CASRAGVWETQYF.

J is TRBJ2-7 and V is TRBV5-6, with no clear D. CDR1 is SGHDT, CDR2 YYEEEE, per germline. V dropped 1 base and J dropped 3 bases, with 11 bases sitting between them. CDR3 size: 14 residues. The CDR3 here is CASSLSQESYEQYF. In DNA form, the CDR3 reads TGTGCCAGCAGCTTGTCCCAGGAAAGCTACGAGCAGTACTTC.

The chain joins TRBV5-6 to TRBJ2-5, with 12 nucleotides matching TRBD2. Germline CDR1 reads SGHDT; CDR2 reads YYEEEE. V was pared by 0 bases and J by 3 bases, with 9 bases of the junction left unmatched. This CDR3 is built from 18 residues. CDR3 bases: TGTGCCAGCAGCTTGGGGACTAGCGGGGTGGTATGGGAAGAGACCCAGTACTTC. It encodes CASSLGTSGVVWEETQYF.

The CDR3: CASSKWTSGGGEQYF. The CDR3 nucleotides read TGTGCCAGTAGTAAGTGGACTAGCGGGGGTGGCGAGCAGTACTTC. V and J are TRBV19 and TRBJ2-7; TRBD2 matches at 13 bases. The CDR3 length is 15 residues. V lost 4 bases, J lost 6 bases, and 6 bases stayed unmatched. CDR1 and CDR2 from the germline V gene are LNHDA and SQIVND (reference sequence).

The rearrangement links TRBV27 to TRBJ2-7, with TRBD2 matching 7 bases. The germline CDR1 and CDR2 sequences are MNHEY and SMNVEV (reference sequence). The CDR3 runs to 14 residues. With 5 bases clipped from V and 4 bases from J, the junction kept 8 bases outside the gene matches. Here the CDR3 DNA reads TGTGCCAGCAGTCTTACTAGCGCCAAATACGAGCAGTACTTC. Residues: CASSLTSAKYEQYF.

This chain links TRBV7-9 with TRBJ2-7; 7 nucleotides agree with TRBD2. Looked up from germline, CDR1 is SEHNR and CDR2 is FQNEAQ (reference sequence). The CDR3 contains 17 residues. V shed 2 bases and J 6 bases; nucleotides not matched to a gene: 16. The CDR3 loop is CASSLSVIAERGPEQYF. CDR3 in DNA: TGTGCCAGCAGCTTATCCGTAATTGCGGAGCGGGGCCCCGAGCAGTACTTC. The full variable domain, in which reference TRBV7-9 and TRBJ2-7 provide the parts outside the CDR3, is DTGVSQNPRHKITKRGQNVTFRCDPISEHNRLYWYRQTLGQGPEFLTYFQNEAQLEKSRLLSDRFSAERPKGSFSTLEIQRTEQGDSAMYLCASSLSVIAERGPEQYFGPGTRLTVT.

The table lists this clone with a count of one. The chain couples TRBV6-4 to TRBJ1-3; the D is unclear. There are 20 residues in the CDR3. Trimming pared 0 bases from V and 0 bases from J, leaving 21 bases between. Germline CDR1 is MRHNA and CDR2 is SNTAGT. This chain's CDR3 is CASSDSSSFSVGSSGNTIYF. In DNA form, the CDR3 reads TGTGCCAGCAGTGACTCGAGTTCTTTTTCTGTTGGGAGCTCTGGAAACACCATATATTTT.

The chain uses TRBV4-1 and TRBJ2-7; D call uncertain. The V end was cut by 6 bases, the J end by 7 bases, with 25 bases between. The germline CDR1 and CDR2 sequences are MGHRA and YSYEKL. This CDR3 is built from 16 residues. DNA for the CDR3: TGCGCCAGCAGGGTCGCCTTTGGCCCCTTAGTGTGGGAGCAGTACTTC. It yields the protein CASRVAFGPLVWEQYF.